The 3 T cell receptor beta chains below were found in one sample sequenced in a study of blood T cell repertoires in COVID-19. Produced via immunoSEQ multiplex PCR; TCRdb's table is partial and in-frame only. The sample contains 200,000 to 300,000 clones, about 93% of which appear only once. The source material was peripheral blood. Receptors were obtained from a man aged 30 to 39 with COVID-19, enrolled during active disease.

The chain recombines TRBV29-1 with TRBJ2-5; possibly TRBD2 for D (5 bases). CDR1 and CDR2 from the germline V gene are SQVTM and ANQGSEA. V lost 4 bases, J lost 9 bases, and 12 bases lay in between. CDR3 length equals 11 residues. CDR3 loop: CSVGQDGAQYF. The CDR3 region has the DNA TGCAGCGTTGGGCAGGACGGGGCCCAGTACTTC.

This clone occurred once. The genes are TRBV11-3 and TRBJ2-1, with TRBD1 matching over 9 bases. CDR3 length: 13 amino acids. J gave up 15 bases and V 4 bases, and 10 bases lay outside the gene matches. Germline V lookup: CDR1 SGHNT, CDR2 YENEEA. This CDR3 is CASSSAYGTGLFF. The CDR3 DNA is TGTGCCAGCAGCTCCGCCTACGGGACAGGGTTGTTCTTC.

This chain links TRBV6-5 with TRBJ2-5; possible D gene TRBD2, 7 bases. The CDR3 length is 14 residues. The ends were cut back, 2 bases at V and 4 bases at J, with 11 bases in the middle. The V gene's germline CDR1 is MNHEY and CDR2 SVGAGI. CDR3 bases: TGTGCCAGCAGTTACGAGGGGGGGCCAGAGACCCAGTACTTC. As protein: CASSYEGGPETQYF.